This T cell receptor (beta chain) was captured in a study of cytomegalovirus exposure and HLA in healthy donors. Notes on the study in general: Presence/absence analyses treated sequencing depth as roughly uniform across donors.

The CDR3 is made up of 19 amino acids. V was cut by 3 bases and J by 0 bases, with 23 bases left in between. The germline gives CDR1 SGHAT, CDR2 FQNNGV. Notes on this clone: The antigen is not known.

With 60 Vbeta and 13 Jbeta primers, the PCR was carried out. Produced via immunoSEQ multiplex PCR; TCRdb's table is partial and in-frame only. Of some 110,000 clones in the sample, 15% were seen once. Material for sequencing was PBMCs. The receptor was derived from a female donor in good health and CMV-seronegative. This chain joins TRBV11-2 and TRBJ1-2; D is unclear. CDR3 sequence (DNA): TGTGCCAGCAGCTTGGCCCTCCGGACTGTGAGGTCTCCTAACTATGGCTACACCTTC. Protein: CASSLALRTVRSPNYGYTF. Full variable domain (remainder filled in from reference TRBV11-2 and TRBJ1-2): EAGVAQSPRYKIIEKRQSVAFWCNPISGHATLYWYQQILGQGPKLLIQFQNNGVVDDSQLPKDRFSAERLKGVDSTLKIQPAKLEDSAVYLCASSLALRTVRSPNYGYTFGSGTRLTVV.